This TCR beta chain was captured by sequencing in a study of T cell changes during pregnancy in multiple sclerosis. Germline CDR1 reads PRHDT; CDR2 reads FYEKMQ (reference sequence). The CDR3 is 14 residues long. The V and J ends lost 5 bases and 5 bases, in that order; junction bases with no gene match: 6. Generated by immunoSEQ multiplex PCR, the TCRdb table keeps only in-frame clones and is missing some. The table shows roughly 70,000 clones, with about 85% occurring only once. This chain uses TRBV13 with TRBJ2-7; 10 nucleotides align to TRBD2. This clonotype originated in a female donor with multiple sclerosis, enrolled in a pregnancy study. The source was peripheral blood, collected before pregnancy. The CDR3: CASSKGLARDEQYF. The CDR3 coding sequence is TGTGCCAGCAGCAAGGGACTAGCGAGGGACGAGCAGTACTTC.